This T cell receptor (beta chain) was sequenced in a study of blood T cell repertoires in COVID-19 (dated by TCRdb to the early 2020s). About the study as a whole: The collaborator samples originated in the United States, Italy and Spain and spanned the acute and convalescent phases of COVID-19. The material from the prospective study consisted of cDNA or gDNA derived from T cells, B-cell-depleted T cells, or PBMCs. Subjects who had been exposed to COVID-19, were actively infected with it, or had recovered from it provided the deeply sampled blood TCRbeta repertoires that made up the dataset. The repertoires were released in a freely available public database meant as a resource for research on the immune response to SARS-CoV-2. Samples came from the ongoing ImmuneRACE study (first 160 participants) plus 1,254 subjects from 6 global collaborators. Sample metadata almost always included a de-identified subject ID, COVID-19 status, age in years and sex. HLA class I and class II types, where available, came from metadata supplied by the sample provider rather than from assay-based typing. What the research found in general, with its limitations: The amount of clinical and demographic metadata varied by source and participant and was provided uncurated.

The collaborating institutions used their own protocols to collect whole blood in K2EDTA tubes. For TCRbeta analysis, collaborators shipped samples as frozen whole blood, isolated PBMCs, or DNA extracted from either of those sample types. Note on this clone: Its recognized antigen is unknown. No per-base quality is available; no much larger clone lies one base away.

TCRbeta CDR3 regions were amplified from genomic DNA by means of the immunoSEQ Assay, a bias-controlled multiplex PCR. As for the authors' bioinformatics: Within the assay, amplification of reference gene primers was used to estimate how many nucleated cells each sample contained. To quantify the absolute abundance of each unique TCRbeta CDR3 rearrangement, sequence reads were collapsed and filtered. For each sample, productive Simpson clonality was calculated as the square root of Simpson's diversity index over productive rearrangements. Imported from immuneACCESS, the table was reduced by TCRdb to in-frame sequences with V and J called. These copies leave out some clones; in studies compared against another copy, an unresolved V gene accounts for under half, and the cause of the remainder is not known. Clone size and V and J calls were adopted from that table, with D and trimming inferred from the DNA. The table for this sample lists 150,000 to 200,000 clones; roughly 89% of them were counted only once. The leading ten clones occupy about 0.59% of the sample.

This sequence was found in a man aged 50 to 60 with acute or convalescent COVID-19. Input material: peripheral blood.

The DNA reads as follows: TGTGCCAGCAGCCTTAAGGTCTCTAGCGTCGAGCAGTTCTTC. Its amino acids are CASSLKVSSVEQFF. The rearranged chain carries TRBV7-2 and TRBJ2-1; TRBD2 is perhaps the D gene, given 6 matching bases. In the germline V gene, CDR1 corresponds to SGHTA and CDR2 to FQGNSA. The CDR3 goes from the cysteine to the phenylalanine over 14 residues. Left in the record is the CDR3 DNA by itself, 42 bases read in frame from the first base. The trim is 5 bases for V and 10 bases for J, with a gap of 18 bases between the germline ends.